The present TCR beta chain was sequenced within a study of cytomegalovirus exposure and HLA in healthy donors. Regarding the study as a whole: For most TCR beta V segments, an earlier analysis put the productive rate at about 90% or about 30% of the time.

The ends were cut back, 4 bases at V and 7 bases at J, with 21 bases in the middle. This CDR3 contains 15 residues. CDR1 is SGHRS, CDR2 YFSETQ, per germline. As regards this clone: The antigen is unknown.

It was with 60 Vbeta and 13 Jbeta primers that the PCR ran. Clones were sequenced by immunoSEQ multiplex PCR, and TCRdb holds only the in-frame ones, with some missing. The sample gives about 200,000 clones, 86% of which show up once; around 0.3% is in the top ten. The chain employs TRBV5-1 and TRBJ2-7; TRBD1 is a possible D gene (7 bases). This receptor was taken from a woman aged 25 to 39 in good health and CMV-seronegative. Sequencing was carried out using PBMCs. DNA of the CDR3: TGCGCCAGCAGCCAGTACAGGGGCCCCCGGGGGGAGCAGTACTTC. Translating it yields CASSQYRGPRGEQYF.